These 13 T cell receptor beta chains were all obtained from the same sample, sequenced in a study of chemoradiotherapy in HPV16-positive cancers. Sequencing was performed with immunoSEQ multiplex PCR; in TCRdb, only in-frame clones are kept and a portion is missing. The sample records about 8,800 clones, approximately 70% being singletons. Sequencing was performed on tumor tissue, taken from a patient who underwent chemoradiotherapy. The receptors were gathered from a human donor with HPV-associated anogenital cancer.

This chain uses TRBV28 with TRBJ1-2; D gene uncertain. V dropped 6 bases and J dropped 4 bases, with 9 bases sitting between them. Germline-derived CDR1 and CDR2 are MDHEN and SYDVKM. CDR3 length equals 12 residues. CDR3 residues: CASRGGLYGYTF. In nucleotides, the CDR3 is TGTGCCAGCAGGGGAGGACTCTATGGCTACACCTTC.

The chain has TRBV2 and TRBJ1-1, with unresolved D. This CDR3 has 13 amino acids. CDR1 SNHLY and CDR2 FYNNEI come from the germline V gene. Trimming removed 6 bases at V and 1 base at J, with 9 bases between. CDR3 region: CASRGQWNTEAFF. The CDR3 bases are TGTGCCAGCAGGGGTCAGTGGAACACTGAAGCTTTCTTT.

This clone came up a few times. This CDR3 reads CASSGTGAYNSPLHF. DNA of the CDR3: TGTGCCAGCAGTGGGACAGGGGCATATAATTCACCCCTCCACTTT. The chain combines TRBV6-1 with TRBJ1-6; TRBD1 matches at 9 bases. Trimming at V came to 4 bases and at J to 4 bases, leaving 2 bases not matched to a gene. The CDR3 loop spans 15 amino acids. Germline loops: CDR1 MNHNS, CDR2 SASEGT.

The rearrangement joins TRBV18 to TRBJ1-2, with a tentative D call TRBD1 (6 bases). V was trimmed by 8 bases and J by 1 base, leaving 8 bases between them. In germline, CDR1 is KGHSH, CDR2 LQKENI. This CDR3 is 12 amino acids long. The CDR3 loop reads CASRTDNYGYTF. As DNA, the CDR3 is TGTGCCAGCCGGACAGATAACTATGGCTACACCTTC.

V usage is TRBV6-4 and J usage is TRBJ2-1; possible D gene TRBD1, 6 bases. This CDR3 has 16 amino acids. V lost 3 bases to trimming and J lost 2 bases, with 14 bases between them. Germline V gene data show CDR1 as MRHNA and CDR2 as SNTAGT. This CDR3 is CASSEGTPNTYNEQFF. The CDR3 region has the DNA TGTGCCAGCAGTGAGGGGACACCAAACACCTACAATGAGCAGTTCTTC.

V usage is TRBV11-2 and J usage is TRBJ2-7, with 8 bases fitting TRBD1. CDR3 size: 17 residues. CDR1 is SGHAT and CDR2 is FQNNGV in the germline V gene. V gave up 5 bases and J gave up 0 bases; unmatched junction bases: 12. For the CDR3, the DNA is TGTGCCAGCAGCCCAGGAACAGGGGGAAGGGGCTCCTACGAGCAGTACTTC. This codes for CASSPGTGGRGSYEQYF.

The DNA of the CDR3 is TGTGCCAGCAGCTCAGACTACGAGCAGTACTTC. Protein: CASSSDYEQYF. The rearrangement links TRBV7-9 to TRBJ2-7; D is unresolved. The V end was cut by 4 bases, the J end by 3 bases, with 4 bases between. The CDR3 is made up of 11 amino acids. Germline V CDR1 and CDR2: SEHNR, FQNEAQ (reference sequence).

J is TRBJ2-7 and V is TRBV7-9, with D tentatively TRBD2 (7 bases). CDR1 and CDR2 from the germline V gene are SEHNR and FQNEAQ (reference sequence). Trimming took 5 bases from V and 7 from J, leaving 21 bases between them. The CDR3 runs 15 residues. The CDR3 region has the DNA TGTGCCAGCAGCCCCCGGGGAGGGGGAGGGAGGGAGCAGTACTTC. This codes for CASSPRGGGGREQYF. The variable domain in full, with the rest retrieved from reference TRBV7-9 and TRBJ2-7, is DTGVSQNPRHKITKRGQNVTFRCDPISEHNRLYWYRQTLGQGPEFLTYFQNEAQLEKSRLLSDRFSAERPKGSFSTLEIQRTEQGDSAMYLCASSPRGGGGREQYFGPGTRLTVT.

The chain combines TRBV6-5 with TRBJ1-1, with 9 bases lining up with TRBD1. J lost 5 bases, V lost 5 bases, and 9 bases had no gene match. The CDR3 covers 15 residues. Germline V CDR1 and CDR2: MNHEY, SVGAGI. The CDR3 DNA is TGTGCCAGCAGTGGGACAGGGCTTCTAGAGACTGAAGCTTTCTTT. Its protein product is CASSGTGLLETEAFF.

The V and J genes are TRBV19 and TRBJ2-7; the D is unclear. Germline CDR1 reads LNHDA; CDR2 reads SQIVND (reference sequence). The CDR3 contains 12 residues. Trimming shortened V by 4 bases and J by 3 bases, and 7 bases separated the two germline ends. The DNA of the CDR3 is TGTGCCAGTAGTAGTGGCTACTACGAGCAGTACTTC. Translated: CASSSGYYEQYF. Full variable domain (outside the CDR3, taken from reference TRBV19 and TRBJ2-7): DGGITQSPKYLFRKEGQNVTLSCEQNLNHDAMYWYRQDPGQGLRLIYYSQIVNDFQKGDIAEGYSVSREKKESFPLTVTSAQKNPTAFYLCASSSGYYEQYFGPGTRLTVT.

The chain is built from TRBV4-2 and TRBJ2-3; 9 nucleotides agree with TRBD2. The CDR3 extends over 16 amino acids. CDR1 and CDR2 from the germline V gene are LGHNA and YNFKEQ. V was clipped by 2 bases and J by 0 bases; unmatched bases: 3. The CDR3 is CASSQNLAGSTDTQYF. The CDR3 DNA is TGTGCCAGCAGCCAAAATCTAGCGGGGAGCACAGATACGCAGTATTTT.

This sequence joins TRBV5-4 and TRBJ1-6, with D tentatively TRBD1 (5 bases). The V gene's germline CDR1 is SGHNT and CDR2 YYREEE (reference sequence). Trimming stripped 0 bases from V and 4 bases from J, with 11 bases between. The CDR3 loop spans 16 amino acids. The CDR3 here is CASSLAGGTYNSPLHF. The CDR3 DNA is TGTGCCAGCAGCTTGGCTGGGGGAACTTATAATTCACCCCTCCACTTT.

The DNA of the CDR3 is TGTGCCAGCGCCACCGGCCAGTTCTACAATGAGCAGTTCTTC. It translates to CASATGQFYNEQFF. The chain carries TRBV4-2 and TRBJ2-1, with D unclear. Between the trimmed V and J ends, which lost 8 bases and 3 bases, there was a span of 14 bases. There are 14 residues in the CDR3. The germline V gene encodes CDR1 LGHNA and CDR2 YNFKEQ.